The text below deals with one T cell receptor (beta chain). The data stem from a study of T cell responses to AZD1222 COVID-19 vaccine. Sequencing used immunoSEQ multiplex PCR; TCRdb keeps in-frame clones, though not all of them. Among over 80,000 clones, roughly nine tenths were seen once, and the ten largest hold 6.5% to 8.5%. V dropped 6 bases and J dropped 2 bases, with 11 bases sitting between them. Germline lookup yields CDR1 LNHDA and CDR2 SQIVND (reference sequence). CDR3 length: 13 amino acids. This sequence joins TRBV19 and TRBJ2-7; perhaps TRBD1 as D (5 bases). This sample comprised peripheral blood, obtained 28 days after the second AZD1222 dose. The receptor's source is an adult who received the AZD1222 COVID-19 vaccine. CDR3 in DNA: TGTGCCAGTAGGGACCCAGGGACCTACGAGCAGTACTTC. It is translated as CASRDPGTYEQYF.